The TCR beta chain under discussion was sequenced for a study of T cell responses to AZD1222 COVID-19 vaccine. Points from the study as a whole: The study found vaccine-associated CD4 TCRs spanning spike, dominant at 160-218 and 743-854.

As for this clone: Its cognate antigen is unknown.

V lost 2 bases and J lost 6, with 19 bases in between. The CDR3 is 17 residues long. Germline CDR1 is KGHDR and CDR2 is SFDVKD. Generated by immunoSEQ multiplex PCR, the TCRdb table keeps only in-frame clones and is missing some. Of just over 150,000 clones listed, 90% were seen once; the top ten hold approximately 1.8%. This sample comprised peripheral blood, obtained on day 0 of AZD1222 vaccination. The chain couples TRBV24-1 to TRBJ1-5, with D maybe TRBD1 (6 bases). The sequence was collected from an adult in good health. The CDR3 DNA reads TGTGCCACCAGTGATTCGAATGCAGGGGCGCAAAGTCAGCCCCAGCATTTT. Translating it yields CATSDSNAGAQSQPQHF.